This TCR beta chain derives from a study of blood T cell repertoires in COVID-19. CDR3 size: 15 residues. V was pared by 0 bases and J by 4 bases, with 8 bases between. Germline loops: CDR1 SGHRS, CDR2 YFSETQ. The table came from immunoSEQ multiplex PCR; TCRdb's copy has only in-frame clones and leaves some out. This table has under 300,000 clones, around 86% appearing once. Sequenced material: peripheral blood. The V gene is TRBV5-1, the J gene TRBJ1-6; D gene ambiguous. The sequence derives from a woman under 40 with active or convalescent COVID-19. The CDR3 sequence: CASSLGSGYNSPLHF. The CDR3 region has the DNA TGCGCCAGCAGCTTGGGTTCCGGGTATAATTCACCCCTCCACTTT. Filled out from reference TRBV5-1 and TRBJ1-6, the complete variable domain reads KAGVTQTPRYLIKTRGQQVTLSCSPISGHRSVSWYQQTPGQGLQFLFEYFSETQRNKGNFPGRFSGRQFSNSRSEMNVSTLELGDSALYLCASSLGSGYNSPLHFGNGTRLTVT.